The rows below give T cell receptor beta chains drawn from one sample of a study of human T cells and chemical hapten exposure. Via MiXCR, TCRdb re-called the RACE reads, giving one row per CDR3 protein. The sample carries some 300,000 distinct CDR3 sequences, 5.5% recorded once. Material: whole blood, obtained in connection with sensitization to the hapten diphenylcyclopropenone (DPC). The receptors originated from a young woman with alopecia areata. Some clones in this sample may be carry-over from other donors' samples. The CDR3 runs from the conserved cysteine through the conserved F or W. D genes are given only for firm matches. Not all rows give a size; the values are once, few, many and, for expanded clones, a class.

V: TRBV6-1
J: TRBJ1-5
D: -
size: many
DNA: TGTGCCAGCAGTGAACGACGGTCGCTGCCCCAGCATTTT
CDR3: CASSERRSLPQHF

V: TRBV7-2
J: TRBJ2-2
D: TRBD1
size: few
DNA: TGTGCCAGCAGCTTAATAGGACAGGGTGGCGGGGAGCTGTTTTTT
CDR3: CASSLIGQGGGELFF

V: TRBV7-7
J: TRBJ2-5
D: -
size: many
DNA: TGTGCTAGCAGCCTTCGACAGGTTGATGAGACCCAGTACTTC
CDR3: CASSLRQVDETQYF

V: TRBV18
J: TRBJ2-1
D: TRBD1
size: few
DNA: TGTGCCAGCTCACCACCTCCCCACAGGGGGTATGACGAGCAGTTCTTC
CDR3: CASSPPPHRGYDEQFF

V: TRBV5-4
J: TRBJ2-2
D: TRBD2
size: few
DNA: TGTGCCAGCAGCTTGGGTCCGGGACTAGCGGGGTCCGGGGAGCTGTTTTTT
CDR3: CASSLGPGLAGSGELFF

V: TRBV10-3
J: TRBJ2-7
D: -
size: -
DNA: TGTGCCATCAGAAACACCGGCGAGCAGTACTTC
CDR3: CAIRNTGEQYF

V: TRBV15
J: TRBJ2-7
D: TRBD1
size: -
DNA: TGTGCCACCAGCAGTGGGGACAGGGGAACCTACGAGCAGTACTTC
CDR3: CATSSGDRGTYEQYF

V: TRBV7-2
J: TRBJ2-5
D: TRBD1
size: many
DNA: TGTGCCAGCAGCCAAGCGTGGACAGGGCAGAGCCAGTACTTC
CDR3: CASSQAWTGQSQYF

V: TRBV7-7
J: TRBJ2-7
D: -
size: few
DNA: TGTGCTAGCAGCCCCACAGGGTACGCCGAGCAGTACTTC
CDR3: CASSPTGYAEQYF

V: TRBV12-5
J: TRBJ1-3
D: -
size: many
DNA: TGTGCTAGTGGTTTGTACAACTCTGGAAACACCATATATTTT
CDR3: CASGLYNSGNTIYF

V: TRBV29-1
J: TRBJ1-2
D: TRBD1
size: many
DNA: TGCAGCGTGGGGACAGGCTATGGCTACACCTTC
CDR3: CSVGTGYGYTF

V: TRBV5-1
J: TRBJ1-6
D: TRBD1
size: few
DNA: TGCGCCAGCAGCCCGACCGGGACAGGGGGGCGTTCACCCCTCCACTTT
CDR3: CASSPTGTGGRSPLHF

V: TRBV7-2
J: TRBJ1-1
D: -
size: few
DNA: TGTGCCAGCAGCTTAGTCTGGGGAGACGGTGCCACTGAAGCTTTCTTT
CDR3: CASSLVWGDGATEAFF

V: TRBV5-1
J: TRBJ1-1
D: -
size: many
DNA: TGCGCCAGCAGCTTGGTTGCCCTCATGAACACTGAAGCTTTCTTT
CDR3: CASSLVALMNTEAFF

V: TRBV20-1
J: TRBJ2-7
D: -
size: few
DNA: TGCAGTGCAATCGAAACGGGACAAGAATTCGGCGAGCAGTACTTC
CDR3: CSAIETGQEFGEQYF

V: TRBV29-1
J: TRBJ1-1
D: -
size: many
DNA: TGCAGCGTTGGGAGATGGGCCACTGAAGCTTTCTTT
CDR3: CSVGRWATEAFF

V: TRBV20-1
J: TRBJ2-3
D: -
size: few
DNA: TGCAGTGCTAGAGATTATAGGACCCGGGGAACAGATACGCAGTATTTT
CDR3: CSARDYRTRGTDTQYF

V: TRBV6-2/TRBV6-3
J: TRBJ1-5
D: -
size: many
DNA: TGTGCCAGCAGTTTCCAGGGGAAGGGCAATCAGCCCCAGCATTTT
CDR3: CASSFQGKGNQPQHF

V: TRBV6-2/TRBV6-3
J: TRBJ2-3
D: -
size: many
DNA: TGTGCCAGCAGTTACCAACAGGGAAGGGCCAGCACAGATACGCAGTATTTT
CDR3: CASSYQQGRASTDTQYF

V: TRBV12-3/TRBV12-4
J: TRBJ1-2
D: TRBD1
size: many
DNA: TGTGCCAGCAGTTTAGCGGGACAGGGGTATGGCTACACCTTC
CDR3: CASSLAGQGYGYTF

V: TRBV7-9
J: TRBJ2-1
D: TRBD2
size: many
DNA: TGTGCCAGCAGCTTGTTCGCGGGGGGACGCGGTGAGCAGTTCTTC
CDR3: CASSLFAGGRGEQFF

V: TRBV7-9
J: TRBJ2-1
D: -
size: -
DNA: TGTGCCAGCAGCTTAGAGGGGGGTATGGAGCAGTTCTTC
CDR3: CASSLEGGMEQFF

V: TRBV7-8
J: TRBJ2-3
D: -
size: many
DNA: TGTGCCAGCAGCTTAGCACCGAGCACAGATACGCAGTATTTT
CDR3: CASSLAPSTDTQYF

V: TRBV13
J: TRBJ2-3
D: TRBD1
size: few
DNA: TGTGCCAGCAGCTCGGACAGGGTCCTGGCAGATACGCAGTATTTT
CDR3: CASSSDRVLADTQYF

V: TRBV18
J: TRBJ1-6
D: TRBD1
size: many
DNA: TGTGCCAGCTCACCAGGGGACAGGAGCTCCTATAATTCACCCCTCCACTTT
CDR3: CASSPGDRSSYNSPLHF

V: TRBV9
J: TRBJ2-3
D: TRBD2
size: few
DNA: TGTGCCAGCAGCTCGACGGTCGGACTAGCCTCCACAGATACGCAGTATTTT
CDR3: CASSSTVGLASTDTQYF

V: TRBV20-1
J: TRBJ2-3
D: -
size: many
DNA: TGCAGTGCCGAACGGCTTTCTAGCACAGATACGCAGTATTTT
CDR3: CSAERLSSTDTQYF

V: TRBV2
J: TRBJ2-5
D: -
size: few
DNA: TGTGCCAGCAGTGTCGCTAGCCCCCAGTACTTC
CDR3: CASSVASPQYF

V: TRBV10-3
J: TRBJ2-1
D: -
size: few
DNA: TGTGCCATCAGTGAGCTCGGGGGCCGTTACAATGAGCAGTTCTTC
CDR3: CAISELGGRYNEQFF

V: TRBV12-3/TRBV12-4
J: TRBJ2-1
D: TRBD1
size: -
DNA: TGTGCCACCAACATTAAGGACAGGGGCAATGAGCAGTTCTTC
CDR3: CATNIKDRGNEQFF

V: TRBV9
J: TRBJ2-1
D: TRBD2
size: many
DNA: TGTGCCAGCAGCGTAAAACCCCTAGCGGGCTCCTACAATGAGCAGTTCTTC
CDR3: CASSVKPLAGSYNEQFF

V: TRBV27
J: TRBJ1-5
D: -
size: few
DNA: TGTGCCAGCAGTTTATCGAGACAGCAGCCCCAGCATTTT
CDR3: CASSLSRQQPQHF

V: TRBV11-3
J: TRBJ2-1
D: TRBD2
size: few
DNA: TGTGCCAGCAGCTTAGTAGCGGGGGGGCCGACCTACAATGAGCAGTTCTTC
CDR3: CASSLVAGGPTYNEQFF

V: TRBV5-8
J: TRBJ2-3
D: -
size: few
DNA: TGTGCCAGCAGCCCTTGGGGGGGCCAAACTAGCACAGATACGCAGTATTTT
CDR3: CASSPWGGQTSTDTQYF

V: TRBV7-9
J: TRBJ2-3
D: -
size: few
DNA: TGTGCCAGCAACCCCAGCGGTAGCAGAAACACAGATACGCAGTATTTT
CDR3: CASNPSGSRNTDTQYF

V: TRBV14
J: TRBJ1-2
D: TRBD1
size: many
DNA: TGTGCCAGCAGCCGGGACAGGTTGGCTTATGGCTACACCTTC
CDR3: CASSRDRLAYGYTF

V: TRBV4-3
J: TRBJ1-2
D: -
size: -
DNA: TGCGCCAGCAGCCAAGGAAGGAATTTTAACTATGGCTACACCTTC
CDR3: CASSQGRNFNYGYTF

V: TRBV5-1
J: TRBJ2-3
D: -
size: many
DNA: TGCGCCAGCAAGGGAGGACAGCCTGTCACAGATACGCAGTATTTT
CDR3: CASKGGQPVTDTQYF

V: TRBV6-5
J: TRBJ2-1
D: TRBD2
size: few
DNA: TGTGCCAGCAGTTTATTTAGCGGGGCGAGGAATGAGCAGTTCTTC
CDR3: CASSLFSGARNEQFF

V: TRBV6-1
J: TRBJ1-3
D: -
size: -
DNA: TGTGCCAGCAGTTCACACAGGGCAGCCGGAAACACCATATATTTT
CDR3: CASSSHRAAGNTIYF

V: TRBV5-5
J: TRBJ2-2
D: -
size: many
DNA: TGTGCCAGCAAAAACGGGTCAGGGGTTCTCACCGGGGAGCTGTTTTTT
CDR3: CASKNGSGVLTGELFF

V: TRBV28
J: TRBJ2-3
D: -
size: few
DNA: TGTGCCAGCAGTTCCCCCGGGACCACAGATACGCAGTATTTT
CDR3: CASSSPGTTDTQYF

V: TRBV10-3
J: TRBJ2-3
D: TRBD2
size: -
DNA: TGTGCCCACACCGAGCGGGGGGACACAGATACGCAGTATTTT
CDR3: CAHTERGDTDTQYF

V: TRBV7-9
J: TRBJ2-3
D: -
size: many
DNA: TGTGCCAGCGGGCCACCATCAACAACCACAGATACGCAGTATTTT
CDR3: CASGPPSTTTDTQYF

V: TRBV2
J: TRBJ2-3
D: -
size: -
DNA: TGTGCCAGCAGTTCCGCAAAGGTGCCCCGGGGCACAGATACGCAGTATTTT
CDR3: CASSSAKVPRGTDTQYF

V: TRBV7-8
J: TRBJ2-5
D: TRBD2
size: few
DNA: TGTGCCAGCAGCCCCCCCCGGGGGGGCCGAGAGACCCAGTACTTC
CDR3: CASSPPRGGRETQYF

V: TRBV7-2
J: TRBJ2-5
D: -
size: many
DNA: TGTGCCAGCAGCTTAGGGTCGGGACGCCAAGAGACCCAGTACTTC
CDR3: CASSLGSGRQETQYF

V: TRBV29-1
J: TRBJ2-5
D: -
size: few
DNA: TGCAGCGTTTCGGTCGTTAGGCAAGAGACCCAGTACTTC
CDR3: CSVSVVRQETQYF

V: TRBV12-3/TRBV12-4
J: TRBJ1-5
D: -
size: many
DNA: TGTGCCAGCAGTTTAGCGATAGGATCTCAGCCCCAGCATTTT
CDR3: CASSLAIGSQPQHF

V: TRBV7-2
J: TRBJ2-5
D: TRBD1
size: few
DNA: TGTGCCAGCAGCCTGATGAGGACAGGGGGCTTCGAGACCCAGTACTTC
CDR3: CASSLMRTGGFETQYF

V: TRBV15
J: TRBJ1-2
D: -
size: -
DNA: TGTGCCACCAGCACACAACCTGGAGGGGGACCCAACTATGGCTACACCTTC
CDR3: CATSTQPGGGPNYGYTF

V: TRBV10-3
J: TRBJ2-3
D: -
size: many
DNA: TGTGCCATCAGTAATGGACGTGGTCGGGATACGCAGTATTTT
CDR3: CAISNGRGRDTQYF

V: TRBV12-3/TRBV12-4
J: TRBJ1-5
D: -
size: few
DNA: TGTGCCAGCAGTTTGTGGGGCTCCACCCTCAATCAGCCCCAGCATTTT
CDR3: CASSLWGSTLNQPQHF

V: TRBV14
J: TRBJ1-1
D: -
size: -
DNA: TGTGCCAGCAGCCCCAGGTTGGGGGGTTTAGAAGCTTTCTTT
CDR3: CASSPRLGGLEAFF

V: TRBV20-1
J: TRBJ1-5
D: -
size: few
DNA: TGCAGTGCTAGGGGTCGGATAAGGGGCGATCAGCCCCAGCATTTT
CDR3: CSARGRIRGDQPQHF

V: TRBV2
J: TRBJ2-2
D: -
size: few
DNA: TGTGCCAGCAGTGAAGGGTTGGTAACCGGGGAGCTGTTTTTT
CDR3: CASSEGLVTGELFF